The present T cell receptor beta chain was sequenced within a study of shared clonotypes between healthy human individuals. Study conclusions and caveats: In a handful of donors, around 5% of naive CD4 clonotypes appeared in common. Specimens sampled were limited to blood, with tissue repertoires likely differing.

For each subset, genomic DNA was distributed in equal portions over several immunoSEQ plates. The repertoire was sequenced with immunoSEQ multiplex PCR; TCRdb's copy has only in-frame clones and lacks some. Among 2.5 million or so clones, around nine tenths were seen once, and the ten largest hold 0.13% to 0.15%. As concerns this clone: Its antigen is currently unknown.

The CDR3 sequence is 16 residues long. Germline V gene sequence: CDR1 SGDLS, CDR2 YYNGEE. V lost 0 bases, J lost 0 bases, and 10 bases lay in between. The sequenced material came from naive CD4+ T cells sorted from blood. Specified subset: CD45RA+ positively selected. This chain uses TRBV9 with TRBJ2-1; D remains ambiguous. The source of this sequence is a man between 18 and 29 years old in good health. The CDR3 DNA sequence: TGTGCCAGCAGCGTAGGGGTCAGCGTCTCCTACAATGAGCAGTTCTTC. It yields the protein CASSVGVSVSYNEQFF.